Below, 21 T cell receptor beta chains from the same sample are listed, as sequenced in a study of T cell responses to AZD1222 COVID-19 vaccine (dated by TCRdb to the early 2020s). The time point label, as the study defines it: baseline before first vaccination. Receptors were amplified or captured by the immunoSEQ multiplex PCR assay. TCRdb holds this immuneACCESS table with in-frame rearrangements only. Some clones are missing; in checked studies, unresolved V genes explain under half, and the rest has no known cause. The sample table contains approximately 110,000 clones; only one count was recorded for under 90% of them. Of the sample, 4.4% falls within the top ten clones. The starting material was peripheral blood, obtained on day 0 of AZD1222 vaccination. Every receptor here comes from an adult in good health.

The chain is built from TRBV24-1 and TRBJ2-1; possibly TRBD1 for D (7 bases). The CDR3 has 16 amino acids. V was cut by 5 bases and J by 6 bases, with 19 bases left in between. CDR1 is KGHDR and CDR2 is SFDVKD in the germline V gene. CDR3 amino acids: CATSGPQGGRINEQFF. DNA for the CDR3: TGTGCCACCAGTGGGCCTCAGGGGGGTAGAATCAATGAGCAGTTCTTC.

The V and J genes are TRBV30 and TRBJ1-4; 7 bases match TRBD1. CDR3 length equals 13 residues. The V gene's germline CDR1 is GTSNPN and CDR2 SVGIG (reference sequence). The junction had 4 bases not matched to a gene; V was cut back by 6 bases and J by 3 bases. CDR3 in amino acids: CACKGASNEKLFF. The CDR3 DNA reads as TGTGCCTGTAAGGGGGCTTCTAATGAAAAACTGTTTTTT. Supplemented by reference TRBV30 and TRBJ1-4, the full variable domain reads SQTIHQWPATLVQPVGSPLSLECTVEGTSNPNLYWYRQAAGRGLQLLFYSVGIGQISSEVPQNLSASRPQDRQFILSSKKLLLSDSGFYLCACKGASNEKLFFGSGTQLSVL.

The chain is built from TRBV5-1 and TRBJ2-1, with 9 bases identical to TRBD2. The CDR3 spans 16 residues. CDR1 is SGHRS and CDR2 is YFSETQ in the germline V gene. V trimming: 0 bases; J trimming: 7 bases; junction bases outside the gene matches: 8. The CDR3 loop reads CASSLGWREGRNEQFF. The CDR3, as DNA: TGCGCCAGCAGCTTGGGTTGGCGGGAGGGCCGGAATGAGCAGTTCTTC.

About this clone itself: The junction and the germline gene differ at one end; a read error may be behind it. The chain has TRBV19 and TRBJ1-4; 12 positions match TRBD1. Germline V lookup: CDR1 LNHDA, CDR2 SQIVND (reference sequence). CDR3 length: 16 residues. The CDR3 DNA is TGTGCCAGTAGAATCGTGGGACAGGGGGCTAAAGAAAAACTGTTTTTT. Protein: CASRIVGQGAKEKLFF.

The V and J genes are TRBV19 and TRBJ1-3; the D gene is possibly TRBD1 (5 bases). Trimming took 6 bases from V and 3 from J, leaving 12 bases between them. CDR1 is LNHDA, CDR2 SQIVND, per germline (reference sequence). This CDR3 is 14 amino acids long. The CDR3 nucleotides are TGTGCCAGTAGCATGCAGGGAAATGGAAACACCATATATTTT. As protein: CASSMQGNGNTIYF.

This clone was seen only a few times. The rearrangement links TRBV7-8 to TRBJ2-7; weak D call: TRBD2 (6 bases). The germline CDR1 and CDR2 sequences are SGHVS and FQNEAQ. This CDR3 has 14 amino acids. Deletions cut 3 bases from V and 0 bases from J, with 9 bases between. The CDR3 sequence: CASSFSGVSYEQYF. The CDR3, as DNA: TGTGCCAGCAGCTTTAGCGGAGTCTCCTACGAGCAGTACTTC.

This clone was observed a few times. J is TRBJ2-5 and V is TRBV7-9, with 11 bases lining up with TRBD2. V lost 1 base and J lost 3; bases outside the gene matches: 4. The CDR3 is made up of 16 amino acids. Germline V CDR1 and CDR2: SEHNR, FQNEAQ (reference sequence). CDR3 protein: CASSLGGGLAEETQYF. In DNA form, the CDR3 reads TGTGCCAGCAGCTTAGGAGGGGGACTAGCGGAAGAGACCCAGTACTTC.

The chain employs TRBV3-1 (or the pseudogene TRBV3-2) and TRBJ2-5; the D gene could be TRBD1 or TRBD2 (5 bases each). V was pared by 0 bases and J by 0 bases, with 14 bases between. The CDR3 contains 17 residues. Germline CDR1 and CDR2: LGHDT and YNNKEL (reference sequence). CDR3 protein: CASSQDRGERYQETQYF. CDR3 nucleotide sequence: TGTGCCAGCAGCCAAGATCGAGGGGAAAGGTACCAAGAGACCCAGTACTTC.

CDR3 amino acids: CASSPRGAFSSGANVLTF. In DNA, the CDR3 is TGTGCCAGCAGCCCGCGGGGGGCGTTTAGCTCTGGGGCCAACGTCCTGACTTTC. This chain uses TRBV7-9 with TRBJ2-6; 8 bases are a match to TRBD2. The J segment lost 0 bases and the V segment lost 5 bases, leaving 9 bases of the junction unmatched. The CDR3 runs 18 residues. Germline CDR1 SEHNR, CDR2 FQNEAQ (reference sequence).

V is TRBV7-9 and J is TRBJ2-2, with 11 bases aligning to TRBD2. Germline V gene lookup returns CDR1 SEHNR and CDR2 FQNEAQ (reference sequence). The CDR3 length is 17 residues. J gave up 0 bases and V 5 bases, and 5 bases lay outside the gene matches. The CDR3 DNA is TGTGCCAGCAGCCCCAGACTAGCGGGATCGAACACCGGGGAGCTGTTTTTT. Its protein product is CASSPRLAGSNTGELFF.

The chain has TRBV3-1 (or the pseudogene TRBV3-2) and TRBJ2-7; 8 bases are shared with TRBD1. V dropped 4 bases and J dropped 2; count of bases not matched to a gene: 13. The CDR3 runs to 17 residues. CDR1 LGHDT and CDR2 YNNKEL come from the germline V gene (reference sequence). The DNA for the CDR3 is TGTGCCAGCAGCCCAGAGTCGCTGGACAGGGATCCCTACGAGCAGTACTTC. It codes for CASSPESLDRDPYEQYF.

CDR3 in amino acids: CAEIPQGNIQYF. CDR3 coding DNA: TGTGCCGAGATCCCCCAGGGAAACATTCAGTACTTC. J is TRBJ2-4 and V is TRBV27, with TRBD1 as a possible D gene (5 bases). This CDR3 contains 12 residues. The germline V and J ends were trimmed by 11 bases and 6 bases, with 14 bases remaining between them. Germline CDR1 is MNHEY and CDR2 is SMNVEV (reference sequence).

The gene calls are TRBV6-5 and TRBJ2-5, with D possibly being TRBD1 (7 bases). The CDR3 spans 16 residues. Deletions cut 0 bases from V and 7 bases from J, with 18 bases between. Per germline, CDR1 MNHEY and CDR2 SVGAGI. Written as DNA, the CDR3 is TGTGCCAGCAGTTACTCGATGGGGACAGTGGAGGGGACCCAGTACTTC. Encoded protein: CASSYSMGTVEGTQYF.

The rearrangement uses TRBV4-1 and TRBJ2-7; 10 nucleotides align to TRBD1. Looked up from germline, CDR1 is MGHRA and CDR2 is YSYEKL. This CDR3 comprises 16 residues. V trimming: 1 base; J trimming: 3 bases; junction bases outside the gene matches: 6. Here the CDR3 DNA reads TGCGCCAGCAGCCAAGCCCCGGGACAGGGGATCTACGAGCAGTACTTC. This codes for CASSQAPGQGIYEQYF.

The V and J genes are TRBV6-5 and TRBJ1-3; D unclear. The CDR3 has 15 amino acids. V lost 3 bases and J lost 0, with 9 bases in between. The germline V gene encodes CDR1 MNHEY and CDR2 SVGAGI. This CDR3 is CASSYRQSSGNTIYF. In nucleotides, the CDR3 is TGTGCCAGCAGTTATCGGCAGAGCTCTGGAAACACCATATATTTT.

The chain employs TRBV2 and TRBJ1-1; 8 bases are a match to TRBD1. CDR3 size: 12 residues. Germline V gene sequence: CDR1 SNHLY, CDR2 FYNNEI. V was pared by 10 bases and J by 5 bases, with 6 bases of the junction left unmatched. The CDR3 DNA sequence: TGTGCCACGGCCAGGGGGCGAACTGAAGCTTTCTTT. This translates into CATARGRTEAFF.

The V and J genes are TRBV5-1 and TRBJ2-4; D is possibly TRBD1 or TRBD2 (6 bases each). V gave up 0 bases and J gave up 5 bases, with 15 bases separating them. The germline CDR1 and CDR2 sequences are SGHRS and YFSETQ. The CDR3 sequence is 16 residues long. The CDR3 protein is CASSLAPMEGENIQYF. The CDR3, as DNA: TGCGCCAGCAGCTTGGCCCCTATGGAGGGGGAAAACATTCAGTACTTC. Full variable domain (missing parts from reference TRBV5-1 and TRBJ2-4): KAGVTQTPRYLIKTRGQQVTLSCSPISGHRSVSWYQQTPGQGLQFLFEYFSETQRNKGNFPGRFSGRQFSNSRSEMNVSTLELGDSALYLCASSLAPMEGENIQYFGAGTRLSVL.

The chain joins TRBV6-5 to TRBJ1-2; 8 positions agree with TRBD1. Germline CDR1 and CDR2: MNHEY and SVGAGI. V lost 5 bases and J lost 8; bases outside the gene matches: 10. This CDR3 has 14 residues. The CDR3 sequence is CASSKESGGVGYTF. CDR3 bases: TGTGCCAGCAGTAAGGAGTCAGGGGGCGTCGGCTACACCTTC.

The chain has TRBV6-5 and TRBJ1-5; D unresolved. Trimming cost V 6 bases and J 6 bases, with 18 bases left between them. The CDR3 has 15 residues. Germline loops: CDR1 MNHEY, CDR2 SVGAGI. CDR3 sequence: CASSPRPPSVQPQHF. The CDR3 DNA follows: TGTGCCAGCAGCCCGAGACCCCCTTCGGTTCAGCCCCAGCATTTT.

V is TRBV4-2 and J is TRBJ1-2; 10 nucleotides align to TRBD1. After removal of 5 bases from V and 8 bases from J, the junction contained 8 bases not matched to a gene. Germline assignment: CDR1 LGHNA and CDR2 YNFKEQ. The length of the CDR3 is 14 residues. CDR3 DNA: TGTGCCAGCAGCTTGACAGGGGGCGCGGGCGGCTACACCTTC. The encoded protein is CASSLTGGAGGYTF.

The rearrangement uses TRBV30 and TRBJ2-3, with D maybe TRBD2 (6 bases). V was trimmed by 2 bases and J by 1 base, leaving 13 bases between them. This CDR3 has 15 amino acids. The germline gives CDR1 GTSNPN, CDR2 SVGIG (reference sequence). CDR3 coding DNA: TGTGCCTGGAGTCCCCCGGGACTCCGCACAGATACGCAGTATTTT. It translates to CAWSPPGLRTDTQYF. The variable domain in full, with the rest retrieved from reference TRBV30 and TRBJ2-3, is SQTIHQWPATLVQPVGSPLSLECTVEGTSNPNLYWYRQAAGRGLQLLFYSVGIGQISSEVPQNLSASRPQDRQFILSSKKLLLSDSGFYLCAWSPPGLRTDTQYFGPGTRLTVL.